Here is one TCR beta chain with its context. Its antigen is not known. The investigators sampled blood at baseline, at cycle 4 day 1, and at cycle 7 day 1. These data originate in a study of OX40 agonist ivuxolimab in advanced cancers. Overall study: The dose of intravenous ivuxolimab that patients received every 2 weeks ranged from 0.01 to 10 mg/kg. Study-wide results and caveats: Low levels of normalized T-cell clonal expansion also appeared in some nonresponders.

Germline values: CDR1 MDHEN, CDR2 SYDVKM. The CDR3 extends over 15 amino acids. V was cut by 7 bases and J by 1 base, with 13 bases left in between. Generated by immunoSEQ multiplex PCR, the TCRdb table keeps only in-frame clones and is missing some. The repertoire holds more than 20,000 clones, with approximately 91% as singletons. The chain joins TRBV28 to TRBJ2-2, with D possibly being TRBD2 (6 bases). The receptor comes from an adult with an advanced solid tumor such as melanoma, head and neck, liver or kidney cancer. The sequenced sample was CD4+ or CD8+ T cells sorted from blood, obtained in a trial of the OX40 agonist ivuxolimab. CDR3 loop: CASTTGLMNTGELFF. The CDR3 DNA follows: TGTGCCAGCACCACGGGACTGATGAACACCGGGGAGCTGTTTTTT.